These 29 T cell receptor beta chains were sequenced from one sample in a study of siplizumab effects on memory and regulatory T cells. This table comes from immunoSEQ multiplex PCR, and its TCRdb copy is limited to in-frame clones, with some not included. The repertoire holds 110,000 or so clones, with around 93% as singletons. Sample: CD4+ T cells sorted from blood. These receptors all stem from a human donor in good health.

V is TRBV7-2 and J is TRBJ2-5; 12 bases are shared with TRBD1. The germline V gene encodes CDR1 SGHTA and CDR2 FQGNSA. This CDR3 region has 16 residues. V shed 6 bases, J shed 5 bases, and the junction held 10 bases outside the gene matches. CDR3 sequence reads: CASSPSGTGGLETQYF. The CDR3 nucleotides are TGTGCCAGCAGTCCCTCCGGGACAGGGGGCTTGGAGACCCAGTACTTC.

This clone was counted once. The chain couples TRBV2 to TRBJ2-1; weak D call: TRBD2 (5 bases). The CDR3 covers 12 residues. Trimming pared 4 bases from V and 8 bases from J, leaving 9 bases between. Looked up from germline, CDR1 is SNHLY and CDR2 is FYNNEI. CDR3: CASSGSGHEQFF. The CDR3 nucleotides read TGTGCCAGCAGTGGCAGCGGTCATGAGCAGTTCTTC.

This clone was seen a few times. The chain employs TRBV18 and TRBJ2-4; the match to TRBD1 covers 9 bases. V shed 3 bases, J shed 8 bases, and the junction held 8 bases outside the gene matches. Germline V lookup: CDR1 KGHSH, CDR2 LQKENI. This CDR3 spans 15 amino acids. The CDR3, as DNA: TGTGCCAGCTCACCCTCAACAGGGGGCGAGGACATTCAGTACTTC. Translated: CASSPSTGGEDIQYF.

The chain links TRBV30 to TRBJ1-3; D is perhaps TRBD1 (5 bases). The CDR3 is 14 amino acids. V was shortened by 4 bases and J by 0 bases, with 10 bases between the two germline ends. Germline-derived CDR1 and CDR2 are GTSNPN and SVGIG (reference sequence). The CDR3 reads CAWTGDGSGNTIYF. The CDR3 DNA reads as TGTGCCTGGACCGGGGACGGCTCTGGAAACACCATATATTTT.

The chain recombines TRBV6-5 with TRBJ2-3; 7 bases agree with TRBD2. The V gene end was trimmed by 2 bases and the J gene end by 3 bases; junction bases not matched to a gene: 5. This CDR3 is built from 15 residues. Germline CDR1 reads MNHEY; CDR2 reads SVGAGI. The chain's CDR3 is CASSYRGEETDTQYF. The CDR3 nucleotides are TGTGCCAGCAGTTACCGGGGGGAGGAGACAGATACGCAGTATTTT.

The chain uses TRBV30 and TRBJ1-5, with TRBD1 as a possible D gene (5 bases). Germline V gene data show CDR1 as GTSNPN and CDR2 as SVGIG (reference sequence). The CDR3 spans 14 residues. Trimming removed 3 bases at V and 5 bases at J, with 14 bases between. CDR3 sequence reads: CAWSAGRGYQPQHF. Here the CDR3 DNA reads TGTGCCTGGAGCGCAGGGCGGGGGTATCAGCCCCAGCATTTT.

This chain joins TRBV4-1 and TRBJ1-3; D perhaps matches TRBD1 (6 bases). CDR3 length: 15 residues. The germline V gene has CDR1 MGHRA and CDR2 YSYEKL. The V and J ends lost 3 bases and 4 bases respectively, with 13 bases between them. The CDR3 here is CASSQIGTRGNTIYF. The CDR3 DNA sequence: TGCGCCAGCAGCCAGATTGGGACACGCGGAAACACCATATATTTT.

V usage is TRBV11-1 and J usage is TRBJ2-1; D is possibly TRBD2 (5 bases). Germline V gene data show CDR1 as SGHAT and CDR2 as FQDESV (reference sequence). The V and J ends lost 8 bases and 2 bases respectively, with 13 bases between them. The CDR3 has 14 amino acids. CDR3 region: CASRGEGPYNEQFF. The CDR3 nucleotides read TGTGCCAGCCGGGGAGAAGGCCCCTACAATGAGCAGTTCTTC.

The chain is built from TRBV9 and TRBJ2-5; D call uncertain. V shed 2 bases and J shed 5 bases, with 7 bases lying between them. Germline CDR1 is SGDLS and CDR2 is YYNGEE. The CDR3 is 12 amino acids. CDR3 protein: CASSVTEETQYF. The CDR3 nucleotides read TGTGCCAGCAGCGTGACGGAGGAGACCCAGTACTTC.

The chain uses TRBV6-1 and TRBJ2-1; D unresolved. The germline V and J ends were trimmed by 1 base and 13 bases, with 8 bases remaining between them. The CDR3 is 11 amino acids. Germline CDR1 is MNHNS and CDR2 is SASEGT. The CDR3 here is CASSEGPLQFF. CDR3 coding DNA: TGTGCCAGCAGTGAAGGGCCGCTACAGTTCTTC.

V gene TRBV19 combines with J gene TRBJ2-2; 11 nucleotides line up with TRBD1. V lost 6 bases and J lost 8; bases outside the gene matches: 8. Germline assignment: CDR1 LNHDA and CDR2 SQIVND (reference sequence). This CDR3 is 15 amino acids long. In nucleotides, the CDR3 is TGTGCCAGTAGACCGGACAGGGGGCCCTGGGGGGAGCTGTTTTTT. It codes for CASRPDRGPWGELFF.

The rearrangement joins TRBV5-1 to TRBJ2-2, with D unclear. Trimming removed 4 bases at V and 4 bases at J, with 11 bases between. Germline loops: CDR1 SGHRS, CDR2 YFSETQ. The length of the CDR3 is 14 residues. CDR3 DNA: TGCGCCAGCAGCCCGGCTCAAACCACCGGGGAGCTGTTTTTT. Amino acids: CASSPAQTTGELFF.

The chain combines TRBV5-1 with TRBJ2-7; a weak D match, TRBD2 (5 bases). Germline V gives CDR1 SGHRS, CDR2 YFSETQ. The CDR3 runs 13 residues. V was pared by 1 base and J by 2 bases, with 7 bases between. CDR3 in amino acids: CASSLTGAYEQYF. The CDR3 DNA sequence: TGCGCCAGCAGCTTGACCGGGGCCTACGAGCAGTACTTC.

This clone was counted a few times. V is TRBV6-1 and J is TRBJ2-3; 9 positions agree with TRBD1. The ends lost 9 bases at V and 4 bases at J; junction bases unmatched: 8. Germline loops: CDR1 MNHNS, CDR2 SASEGT. This CDR3 region has 14 residues. The CDR3 DNA sequence: TGTGCCAGTTTGGACAGGGGTGGGTCAGATACGCAGTATTTT. Its protein is CASLDRGGSDTQYF.

The chain combines TRBV6-5 with TRBJ2-7, with 7 bases matching TRBD1. This CDR3 is built from 15 residues. The trim removed 0 bases at V and 2 bases at J, leaving 4 bases unmatched. Germline lookup yields CDR1 MNHEY and CDR2 SVGAGI. The CDR3: CASSYSRDRTYEQYF. The CDR3 DNA follows: TGTGCCAGCAGTTACTCTAGGGACAGAACCTACGAGCAGTACTTC.

V usage is TRBV9 and J usage is TRBJ1-6, with D tentatively TRBD1 (5 bases). Germline values: CDR1 SGDLS, CDR2 YYNGEE. This CDR3 has 14 residues. V was shortened by 3 bases and J by 7 bases, with 11 bases between the two germline ends. The CDR3 region has the DNA TGTGCCAGCAGCGCGGGGACGGTAAATTCACCCCTCCACTTT. This encodes CASSAGTVNSPLHF.

This rearrangement joins TRBV29-1 to TRBJ1-2; perhaps TRBD1 as D (5 bases). Trimming took 4 bases from V and 0 from J, leaving 12 bases between them. The CDR3 is 14 residues long. Germline-derived CDR1 and CDR2 are SQVTM and ANQGSEA. Here the CDR3 reads CSVGGRAANYGYTF. For the CDR3, the DNA is TGCAGCGTTGGAGGCAGGGCAGCTAACTATGGCTACACCTTC.

The CDR3, as DNA: TGCGCCAGCAGTCATCTCCAATCGGGACAACAGAACACTGAAGCTTTCTTT. This translates into CASSHLQSGQQNTEAFF. J is TRBJ1-1 and V is TRBV23-1; tentative D call: TRBD1 (6 bases). TRBV23-1 is classed as an ORF, of uncertain function. V dropped 3 bases and J dropped 1 base, with 18 bases sitting between them. The CDR3 extends over 17 amino acids.

The chain couples TRBV4-1 to TRBJ1-2; the D gene is possibly TRBD1 (5 bases). Germline V gene lookup returns CDR1 MGHRA and CDR2 YSYEKL. The CDR3 runs to 16 residues. The V end was cut by 1 base, the J end by 6 bases, with 18 bases between. The CDR3 nucleotides read TGCGCCAGCAGCCAAGTGCAGGGATCCCTATCTGATGGCTACACCTTC. Its translation is CASSQVQGSLSDGYTF.

The chain carries TRBV7-9 and TRBJ1-2; D perhaps matches TRBD1 (5 bases). The germline V gene encodes CDR1 SEHNR and CDR2 FQNEAQ (reference sequence). The CDR3 length is 14 residues. Trimming removed 1 base from V and 4 bases from J, with 10 bases in between. The CDR3 region has the DNA TGTGCCAGCAGCTTAGGAGGGGTAGGCTATGGCTACACCTTC. This codes for CASSLGGVGYGYTF.

In nucleotides, the CDR3 is TGTGCCAGCACTCCTACTACAGGCGCGGGCTATGGCTACACCTTC. It is translated as CASTPTTGAGYGYTF. The chain is built from TRBV6-5 and TRBJ1-2; perhaps TRBD1 as D (5 bases). Germline loops: CDR1 MNHEY, CDR2 SVGAGI. The CDR3 has 15 residues. The V end lost 7 bases, the J end lost 4 bases, and 19 bases lay between the germline ends.

V is TRBV27 and J is TRBJ2-2, with a weak D call TRBD1 (6 bases). The CDR3 contains 17 residues. V gave up 6 bases and J gave up 2 bases, with 19 bases separating them. The germline V gene has CDR1 MNHEY and CDR2 SMNVEV (reference sequence). The CDR3 nucleotides read TGTGCCAGCAGCCACGAGGGGGTAGGCCCTAACACCGGGGAGCTGTTTTTT. It codes for CASSHEGVGPNTGELFF.

This rearrangement joins TRBV30 to TRBJ2-1; 9 nucleotides match TRBD2. Germline lookup yields CDR1 GTSNPN and CDR2 SVGIG (reference sequence). V was clipped by 4 bases and J by 5 bases; unmatched bases: 9. This CDR3 is 15 amino acids long. CDR3 bases: TGTGCCTGGACCAAAGGGGCTAGCGGGGACAATGAGCAGTTCTTC. Amino acid sequence: CAWTKGASGDNEQFF.

The chain uses TRBV9 and TRBJ1-1; no clear D gene. Germline V lookup: CDR1 SGDLS, CDR2 YYNGEE. This CDR3 contains 13 residues. V was trimmed by 0 bases and J by 1 base, leaving 4 bases between them. CDR3 in amino acids: CASSVAPNTEAFF. The CDR3 bases are TGTGCCAGCAGCGTAGCCCCGAACACTGAAGCTTTCTTT.

The chain has TRBV28 and TRBJ2-5; 7 nucleotides line up with TRBD1. CDR1 MDHEN and CDR2 SYDVKM come from the germline V gene. The CDR3 extends over 16 amino acids. V trimming: 6 bases; J trimming: 4 bases; junction bases outside the gene matches: 14. As DNA, the CDR3 is TGTGCCAGCAGGGACAGGATCGGGCAACGGGGAGAGACCCAGTACTTC. It is translated as CASRDRIGQRGETQYF.

This clone was recorded a few times. The chain combines TRBV18 with TRBJ1-5, with 9 bases fitting TRBD1. The CDR3 length is 13 residues. The V gene's germline CDR1 is KGHSH and CDR2 LQKENI. V trimming: 2 bases; J trimming: 7 bases; junction bases outside the gene matches: 0. DNA for the CDR3: TGTGCCAGCTCACCAGACAGGGGGCAGCCCCAGCATTTT. Protein: CASSPDRGQPQHF.

About this clone itself: At one end, the junction sequence differs from germline, possibly due to a read error. V and J are TRBV10-1 and TRBJ2-2, with TRBD2 as a possible D gene (5 bases). Germline CDR1 reads WNHNN; CDR2 reads SYGVQD (reference sequence). The CDR3 loop spans 15 amino acids. The CDR3 DNA reads TGCGCCAGCCAAAACGGTGCAGCGGAACACCGGGGAGCTGTTTTT. This sequence encodes CASQNGAAEHRGAVF.

The chain is built from TRBV6-1 and TRBJ1-2, with D unclear. The germline V gene encodes CDR1 MNHNS and CDR2 SASEGT. The CDR3 runs 15 residues. The V gene lost 1 base and the J gene lost 2 bases, with 11 bases spanning the gap. The chain's CDR3 is CASSEDGGENYGYTF. As DNA, the CDR3 is TGTGCCAGCAGTGAAGATGGTGGGGAGAACTATGGCTACACCTTC.

The J gene is TRBJ2-7, the V gene TRBV10-3, with 9 bases lining up with TRBD2. The CDR3 sequence is 12 residues long. Germline CDR1 ENHRY, CDR2 SYGVKD. The V segment lost 11 bases and the J segment 4 bases; nucleotides outside the gene matches: 6. This CDR3 reads CASASGVYEQYF. As DNA, the CDR3 is TGTGCCTCGGCTAGCGGGGTATACGAGCAGTACTTC.